The rows below give T cell receptor beta chains drawn from one sample of a study of blood T cell repertoires in COVID-19. Data came from immunoSEQ multiplex PCR; TCRdb stores just in-frame clones and leaves some out. The sample carries some 150,000 clones, 83% recorded once. The sequencing input was peripheral blood. The receptors here all came from a woman aged 60-75 years with COVID-19, enrolled during active disease. Each CDR3 is given with its conserved first and last residue. Each record gives: J gene, clone size, V gene, D gene, CDR3 protein, CDR3 DNA. The D gene is left open where the match is weak. Where a row states a size, it is once, few, many or the class of an expanded clone; other rows omit it.

J gene: TRBJ1-2; clone size: once; V gene: TRBV9; D gene: .; CDR3 protein: CASSVDTTNYGYTF; CDR3 DNA: TGTGCCAGCAGCGTAGATACGACAAACTATGGCTACACCTTC
J gene: TRBJ1-2; clone size: .; V gene: TRBV6-5; D gene: .; CDR3 protein: CASSPTTNYGYTF; CDR3 DNA: TGTGCCAGCAGTCCCACTACGAACTATGGCTACACCTTC
J gene: TRBJ1-5; clone size: .; V gene: TRBV29-1; D gene: TRBD1; CDR3 protein: CSVADRGLNQPQHF; CDR3 DNA: TGCAGCGTCGCCGACAGGGGCCTCAATCAGCCCCAGCATTTT
J gene: TRBJ2-3; clone size: .; V gene: TRBV27; D gene: TRBD2; CDR3 protein: CASSPWTSGTDTQYF; CDR3 DNA: TGTGCCAGCAGTCCCTGGACTAGCGGTACAGATACGCAGTATTTT
J gene: TRBJ2-7; clone size: .; V gene: TRBV6-5; D gene: .; CDR3 protein: CASSPLYEQYF; CDR3 DNA: TGTGCCAGCAGCCCACTTTACGAGCAGTACTTC
J gene: TRBJ1-2; clone size: .; V gene: TRBV3-1/TRBV3-2; D gene: TRBD1; CDR3 protein: CASSLGRGLGYTF; CDR3 DNA: TGTGCCAGCAGCCTTGGCAGGGGGCTTGGCTACACCTTC
J gene: TRBJ2-1; clone size: .; V gene: TRBV19; D gene: TRBD2; CDR3 protein: CASSMASGRGEQFF; CDR3 DNA: TGTGCCAGTAGTATGGCTAGCGGGAGGGGAGAGCAGTTCTTC
J gene: TRBJ2-1; clone size: .; V gene: TRBV5-1; D gene: TRBD2; CDR3 protein: CASSFSNVGLAGSDEQFF; CDR3 DNA: TGCGCCAGCAGCTTCTCGAACGTCGGACTAGCGGGCAGCGATGAGCAGTTCTTC
J gene: TRBJ1-2; clone size: .; V gene: TRBV12-3/TRBV12-4; D gene: TRBD1; CDR3 protein: CASSLNDRGGYTF; CDR3 DNA: TGTGCCAGCAGTTTAAATGACAGGGGCGGCTACACCTTC
J gene: TRBJ1-5; clone size: .; V gene: TRBV5-8; D gene: TRBD1; CDR3 protein: CASSRTGGSNQPQHF; CDR3 DNA: TGTGCCAGCAGTCGGACAGGTGGTAGCAATCAGCCCCAGCATTTT
J gene: TRBJ1-5; clone size: .; V gene: TRBV29-1; D gene: .; CDR3 protein: CSVGGLNQPQHF; CDR3 DNA: TGCAGCGTGGGGGGTCTAAATCAGCCCCAGCATTTT
J gene: TRBJ1-2; clone size: .; V gene: TRBV29-1; D gene: .; CDR3 protein: CSGWGGDGYTF; CDR3 DNA: TGCAGCGGCTGGGGAGGGGATGGCTACACCTTC
J gene: TRBJ2-1; clone size: .; V gene: TRBV6-5; D gene: .; CDR3 protein: CASRRDSHEQFF; CDR3 DNA: TGTGCCAGCAGAAGGGACTCCCATGAGCAGTTCTTC
J gene: TRBJ1-1; clone size: once; V gene: TRBV10-3; D gene: .; CDR3 protein: CAISRENTEAFF; CDR3 DNA: TGTGCCATCAGTAGAGAGAACACTGAAGCTTTCTTT
J gene: TRBJ2-2; clone size: .; V gene: TRBV14; D gene: .; CDR3 protein: CASSPRGPLNTGELFF; CDR3 DNA: TGTGCCAGCAGCCCTCGCGGTCCCCTCAACACCGGGGAGCTGTTTTTT
J gene: TRBJ1-4; clone size: few; V gene: TRBV24-1; D gene: TRBD1; CDR3 protein: CATSDSRDRAEKLFF; CDR3 DNA: TGTGCCACCAGTGACTCCCGGGACAGGGCTGAAAAACTGTTTTTT
J gene: TRBJ1-2; clone size: .; V gene: TRBV2; D gene: TRBD1; CDR3 protein: CASTGQGRSVGGGYTF; CDR3 DNA: TGTGCCAGCACCGGACAGGGGCGGAGTGTGGGGGGTGGCTACACCTTC
J gene: TRBJ1-1; clone size: .; V gene: TRBV5-1; D gene: .; CDR3 protein: CASSFLAGINTEAFF; CDR3 DNA: TGCGCCAGCAGCTTCTTGGCAGGGATTAACACTGAAGCTTTCTTT
J gene: TRBJ2-1; clone size: few; V gene: TRBV19; D gene: .; CDR3 protein: CASSITDYNEQFF; CDR3 DNA: TGTGCCAGTAGTATCACAGACTACAATGAGCAGTTCTTC
J gene: TRBJ1-5; clone size: .; V gene: TRBV6-5; D gene: TRBD1; CDR3 protein: CASSTGTGGYQPQHF; CDR3 DNA: TGTGCCAGCAGTACTGGGACAGGGGGCTATCAGCCCCAGCATTTT
J gene: TRBJ2-1; clone size: .; V gene: TRBV2; D gene: TRBD2; CDR3 protein: CASSEGLAGGYEQFF; CDR3 DNA: TGTGCCAGCAGTGAAGGGCTAGCGGGGGGGTATGAGCAGTTCTTC
J gene: TRBJ2-7; clone size: .; V gene: TRBV3-1/TRBV3-2; D gene: TRBD2; CDR3 protein: CASSQGTSGVSYEQYF; CDR3 DNA: TGTGCCAGCAGCCAAGGGACTAGCGGGGTCTCCTACGAGCAGTACTTC
J gene: TRBJ1-1; clone size: .; V gene: TRBV6-5; D gene: .; CDR3 protein: CASIWAGGGTEAFF; CDR3 DNA: TGTGCCAGCATATGGGCAGGCGGGGGCACTGAAGCTTTCTTT
J gene: TRBJ1-5; clone size: .; V gene: TRBV14; D gene: .; CDR3 protein: CASSHGAPGGNQPQHF; CDR3 DNA: TGTGCCAGCAGCCATGGGGCCCCGGGAGGCAATCAGCCCCAGCATTTT
J gene: TRBJ2-2; clone size: .; V gene: TRBV7-9; D gene: .; CDR3 protein: CASSLAGLDSGELFF; CDR3 DNA: TGTGCCAGCAGCTTAGCCGGACTTGACTCCGGGGAGCTGTTTTTT
J gene: TRBJ1-2; clone size: .; V gene: TRBV12-3/TRBV12-4; D gene: .; CDR3 protein: CASREADYYGYTF; CDR3 DNA: TGTGCCAGCAGAGAAGCGGACTACTATGGCTACACCTTC
J gene: TRBJ1-1; clone size: few; V gene: TRBV3-1/TRBV3-2; D gene: .; CDR3 protein: CASSHLNTEAFF; CDR3 DNA: TGTGCCAGCAGCCACCTAAACACTGAAGCTTTCTTT
J gene: TRBJ1-3; clone size: .; V gene: TRBV20-1; D gene: .; CDR3 protein: CSAVQGHTIYF; CDR3 DNA: TGCAGTGCTGTACAGGGACACACCATATATTTT
J gene: TRBJ1-5; clone size: .; V gene: TRBV24-1; D gene: .; CDR3 protein: CATSDPKGGYNQPQHF; CDR3 DNA: TGTGCCACCAGTGATCCAAAGGGGGGGTATAATCAGCCCCAGCATTTT
J gene: TRBJ2-2; clone size: .; V gene: TRBV12-5; D gene: .; CDR3 protein: CASAAVTANTGELFF; CDR3 DNA: TGTGCTAGTGCCGCCGTGACAGCCAACACCGGGGAGCTGTTTTTT